The 18 T cell receptor beta chains below were found in one sample sequenced in a study of beta chain features in type 1 diabetes. General study findings and limits: All four CD4+ subsets of Type 1 diabetes patients contained TCRB CDR3s that were moderately but significantly shorter.

No cognate antigen is known for these TCRs. Expressed TCRB transcripts were sequenced because the entire RNA isolate underwent reverse transcription. Assay: immunoSEQ multiplex PCR; the TCRdb copy retains only in-frame clones and omits some. The sample has roughly 700,000 clones, about an eighth seen once. Sequencing was done on a sample of naive CD4+ T cells from blood. Source of these receptors: a man younger than 35 with type 1 diabetes.

The genes are TRBV5-1 and TRBJ1-2; unclear D gene. The CDR3 contains 14 residues. V lost 0 bases to trimming and J lost 2 bases, with 8 bases between them. Germline V gene data show CDR1 as SGHRS and CDR2 as YFSETQ. This CDR3 is CASSLDSLNYGYTF. DNA of the CDR3: TGCGCCAGCAGCTTGGACAGCCTGAACTATGGCTACACCTTC.

The J gene is TRBJ2-1, the V gene TRBV14; possible D gene TRBD2, 5 bases. CDR3 length: 17 residues. Trimming removed 1 base at V and 6 bases at J, with 19 bases between. The germline V gene encodes CDR1 SGHDN and CDR2 FVKESK. The CDR3 DNA follows: TGTGCCAGCAGCCAAGTGGGATCGGCGGGTTGGTCCAATGAGCAGTTCTTC. Its translation is CASSQVGSAGWSNEQFF.

V and J are TRBV18 and TRBJ2-2; D not resolved. The germline V gene encodes CDR1 KGHSH and CDR2 LQKENI. This CDR3 is built from 15 residues. V was pared by 6 bases and J by 3 bases, with 14 bases between. CDR3 coding DNA: TGTGCCAGCTCCCCCTCTGGGGTGGACACCGGGGAGCTGTTTTTT. The encoded protein is CASSPSGVDTGELFF.

Notes on this clone: Other DNA sequences in this sample translate to the same CDR3. The rearrangement joins TRBV18 to TRBJ2-3; D unresolved. V gave up 5 bases and J gave up 0 bases, with 3 bases separating them. The germline V gene encodes CDR1 KGHSH and CDR2 LQKENI. The CDR3 contains 12 residues. The CDR3 spells CASSSSTDTQYF. CDR3 nucleotide sequence: TGTGCCAGCTCATCTAGCACAGATACGCAGTATTTT.

The rearrangement joins TRBV14 to TRBJ2-1; possibly TRBD1 or TRBD2 for D (5 bases each). Trimming removed 5 bases at V and 6 bases at J, with 14 bases between. CDR1 SGHDN and CDR2 FVKESK come from the germline V gene. The CDR3 totals 14 residues. The chain's CDR3 is CASSTNGGSNEQFF. The CDR3 DNA follows: TGTGCCAGCAGCACAAATGGGGGTTCCAATGAGCAGTTCTTC.

The genes are TRBV10-2 and TRBJ1-1; the D is unclear. V was cut by 8 bases and J by 0 bases, with 13 bases left in between. CDR1 is WSHSY and CDR2 is SAAADI in the germline V gene. The CDR3 contains 14 residues. The CDR3 bases are TGCGCCAGCTATCAAGACGGAGTGAACACTGAAGCTTTCTTT. It encodes CASYQDGVNTEAFF.

This clone was seen a few times. The identical CDR3 is also encoded by other nucleotide sequences in the sample. The chain combines TRBV18 with TRBJ2-5; no clear D gene. Germline assignment: CDR1 KGHSH and CDR2 LQKENI. This CDR3 has 13 residues. V was trimmed by 3 bases and J by 2 bases, leaving 7 bases between them. The CDR3 loop is CASSPRQQETQYF. CDR3 nucleotides: TGTGCCAGCTCACCGCGCCAACAAGAGACCCAGTACTTC.

The rearrangement joins TRBV4-1 to TRBJ1-5, with TRBD1 as a possible D gene (5 bases). Trimming shortened V by 4 bases and J by 1 base, and 17 bases separated the two germline ends. This CDR3 spans 17 amino acids. Germline V gives CDR1 MGHRA, CDR2 YSYEKL. For the CDR3, the DNA is TGCGCCAGCAGCCTACTGGAAGGGGATGAGAGCAATCAGCCCCAGCATTTT. Protein product: CASSLLEGDESNQPQHF.

The genes are TRBV2 and TRBJ2-7; D is undetermined. The CDR3 covers 12 residues. Germline CDR1 SNHLY, CDR2 FYNNEI. V lost 8 bases to trimming and J lost 2 bases, with 10 bases between them. CDR3 loop: CASSITPYEQYF. The CDR3, as DNA: TGTGCCAGCTCGATTACGCCCTACGAGCAGTACTTC.

The sample holds a few counts of this clone. This chain links TRBV28 with TRBJ2-7; 8 positions match TRBD1. The CDR3 is made up of 15 amino acids. V lost 6 bases to trimming and J lost 2 bases; unmatched junction nucleotides: 9. Germline V lookup: CDR1 MDHEN, CDR2 SYDVKM. DNA for the CDR3: TGTGCCAGCAGCCCAATCTCGGACAGGGCCTACGAGCAGTACTTC. This translates into CASSPISDRAYEQYF.

This clone was picked up a small number of times. The V and J genes are TRBV7-9 and TRBJ1-1, with D unresolved. Trimming removed 4 bases at V and 2 bases at J, with 20 bases between. Germline-derived CDR1 and CDR2 are SEHNR and FQNEAQ (reference sequence). This CDR3 region has 17 residues. The CDR3 coding sequence is TGTGCCAGCAGCTACACTCCGGGCCCCGATATAAACACTGAAGCTTTCTTT. It yields the protein CASSYTPGPDINTEAFF.

The gene calls are TRBV30 and TRBJ1-3; the D gene is possibly TRBD1 (6 bases). V lost 4 bases, J lost 8 bases, and 18 bases lay in between. Looked up from germline, CDR1 is GTSNPN and CDR2 is SVGIG (reference sequence). The CDR3 is 14 amino acids. The CDR3 loop reads CAWTTGIERDTIYF. CDR3 nucleotide sequence: TGTGCCTGGACCACAGGGATAGAGAGGGACACCATATATTTT.

This clone was detected a few times. This chain joins TRBV11-2 and TRBJ2-5; D is unclear. CDR1 is SGHAT and CDR2 is FQNNGV in the germline V gene. V was clipped by 8 bases and J by 1 base, with 8 bases between them. The CDR3 spans 12 residues. The CDR3 sequence is CASGRIQETQYF. CDR3 nucleotides: TGTGCCAGCGGCCGGATCCAAGAGACCCAGTACTTC.

This clone was seen a handful of times. The genes are TRBV28 and TRBJ1-5; maybe TRBD1 (5 bases). V was pared by 6 bases and J by 3 bases, with 9 bases between. The CDR3 runs 13 residues. In germline, CDR1 is MDHEN, CDR2 SYDVKM. Written as DNA, the CDR3 is TGTGCCAGCAGCCGGGGCAACAATCAGCCCCAGCATTTT. Residues: CASSRGNNQPQHF. Full variable domain (remainder filled in from reference TRBV28 and TRBJ1-5): DVKVTQSSRYLVKRTGEKVFLECVQDMDHENMFWYRQDPGLGLRLIYFSYDVKMKEKGDIPEGYSVSREKKERFSLILESASTNQTSMYLCASSRGNNQPQHFGDGTRLSIL.

There are a few counts of this clone. V and J are TRBV30 and TRBJ2-3; D is uncertain. The CDR3 consists of 16 residues. V was clipped by 3 bases and J by 0 bases, with 16 bases between them. Per the germline V gene, CDR1 is GTSNPN and CDR2 is SVGIG (reference sequence). The DNA of the CDR3 is TGTGCCTGGAGCATCAGTAGCAAATTCAGCACAGATACGCAGTATTTT. Its protein product is CAWSISSKFSTDTQYF.

This clone was seen a few times. The chain combines TRBV10-1 with TRBJ2-4; 9 bases fit TRBD2. The CDR3 consists of 15 residues. CDR1 WNHNN and CDR2 SYGVQD come from the germline V gene (reference sequence). Losses at the gene ends were 3 bases for V and 5 bases for J; bases not matched to a gene: 5. The CDR3 protein is CASSDGGGAENIQYF. The CDR3, as DNA: TGCGCCAGCAGTGACGGCGGGGGGGCCGAAAACATTCAGTACTTC.

V gene TRBV18 combines with J gene TRBJ2-1, with TRBD2 matching 7 bases. This CDR3 has 16 residues. CDR1 and CDR2 from the germline V gene are KGHSH and LQKENI. Trimming took 6 bases from V and 0 from J; bases not matched to a gene: 8. CDR3 in amino acids: CASSLSGGSSYNEQFF. The CDR3 coding sequence is TGTGCCAGCTCCCTCTCCGGGGGGAGCTCCTACAATGAGCAGTTCTTC.

The chain uses TRBV28 and TRBJ1-4, with 9 bases that match TRBD1. Germline CDR1 MDHEN, CDR2 SYDVKM. V gave up 8 bases and J gave up 6 bases; unmatched junction bases: 4. The CDR3 is 13 amino acids. CDR3 sequence (DNA): TGTGCCAGCTGCTGGGACAGGGATGAAAAACTGTTTTTT. It codes for CASCWDRDEKLFF.